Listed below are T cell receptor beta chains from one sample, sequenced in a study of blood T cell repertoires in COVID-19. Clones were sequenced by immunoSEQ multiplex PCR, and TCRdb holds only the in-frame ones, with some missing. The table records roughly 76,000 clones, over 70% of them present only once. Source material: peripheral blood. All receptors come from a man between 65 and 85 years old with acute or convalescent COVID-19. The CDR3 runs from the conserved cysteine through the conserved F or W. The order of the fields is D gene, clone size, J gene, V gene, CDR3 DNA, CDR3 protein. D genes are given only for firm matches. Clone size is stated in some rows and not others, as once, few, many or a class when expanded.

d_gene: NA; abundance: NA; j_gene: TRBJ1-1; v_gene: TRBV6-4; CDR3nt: TGTGCCAGCAGTGTGGGCGGGGACACTGAAGCTTTCTTT; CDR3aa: CASSVGGDTEAFF
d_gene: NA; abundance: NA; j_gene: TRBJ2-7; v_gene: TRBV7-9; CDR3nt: TGTGCCAGCAGCGGAGGGAAAGGTTCTTTCTACGAGCAGTACTTC; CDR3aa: CASSGGKGSFYEQYF
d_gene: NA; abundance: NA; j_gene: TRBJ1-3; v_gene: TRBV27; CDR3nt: TGTGCCAGCGGGGGGGTAGGAGGAGTCTCTGGAAACACCATATATTTT; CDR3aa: CASGGVGGVSGNTIYF
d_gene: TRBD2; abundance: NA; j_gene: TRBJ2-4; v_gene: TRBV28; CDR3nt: TGTGCCAGCACCGGTGGGGGAGGGGTGAACATTCAGTACTTC; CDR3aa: CASTGGGGVNIQYF
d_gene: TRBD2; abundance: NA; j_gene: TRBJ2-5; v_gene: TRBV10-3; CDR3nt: TGTGCCATCAGTCCTAGACTAGCGGAGGGCCAAGAGACCCAGTACTTC; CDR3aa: CAISPRLAEGQETQYF
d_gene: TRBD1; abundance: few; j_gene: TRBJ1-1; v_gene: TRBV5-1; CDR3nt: TGCGCCAGCAGCGGCGGGACAGGGCGAGGAAACACTGAAGCTTTCTTT; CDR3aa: CASSGGTGRGNTEAFF
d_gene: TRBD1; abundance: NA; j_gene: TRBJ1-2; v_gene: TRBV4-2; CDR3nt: TGTGCCAGCAGCACGATTGGGACAGGGGGCTATGGCTACACCTTC; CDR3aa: CASSTIGTGGYGYTF
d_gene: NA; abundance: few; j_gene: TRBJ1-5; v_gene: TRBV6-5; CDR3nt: TGTGCCAGCAGCTCTGCGCGAACCCTCAATCAGCCCCAGCATTTT; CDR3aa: CASSSARTLNQPQHF
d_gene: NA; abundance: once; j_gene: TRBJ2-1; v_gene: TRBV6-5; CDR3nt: TGTGCCAGCGGCAGAGGGAACCCGCCATACAATGAGCAGTTCTTC; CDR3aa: CASGRGNPPYNEQFF
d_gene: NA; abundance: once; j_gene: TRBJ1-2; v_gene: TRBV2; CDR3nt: TGTGCCAGCAGTGAGGGGGCAGGGAACTATGGCTACACCTTC; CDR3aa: CASSEGAGNYGYTF
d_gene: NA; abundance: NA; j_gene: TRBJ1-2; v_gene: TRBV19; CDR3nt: TGTGCCAGTGTAAGCGGTGTCTATGGCTACACCTTC; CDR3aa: CASVSGVYGYTF
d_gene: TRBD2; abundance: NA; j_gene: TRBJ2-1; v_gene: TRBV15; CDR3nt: TGTGCCACCAGCAGAGAGCTAGCGGGAGGGCCCTATGAGCAGTTCTTC; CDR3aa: CATSRELAGGPYEQFF
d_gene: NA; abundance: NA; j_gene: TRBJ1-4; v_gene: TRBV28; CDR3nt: TGTGCCAGCAGTTCCCCACAGGGAGCGCATGAAAAACTGTTTTTT; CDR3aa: CASSSPQGAHEKLFF
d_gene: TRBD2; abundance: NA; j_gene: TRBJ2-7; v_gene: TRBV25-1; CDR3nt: TGTGCCAGCAGTGGATGGACTAGCGGGAAAAACGAGCAGTACTTC; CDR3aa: CASSGWTSGKNEQYF
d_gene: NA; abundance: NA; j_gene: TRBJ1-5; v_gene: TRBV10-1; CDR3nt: TGCGCCAGCAGTGAGTCGAGGTCCCAGCCCCAGCATTTT; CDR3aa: CASSESRSQPQHF
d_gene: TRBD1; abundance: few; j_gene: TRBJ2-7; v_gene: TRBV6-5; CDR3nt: TGTGCCAGCACCAGGGACAGGGTCCCCTACGAGCAGTACTTC; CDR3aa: CASTRDRVPYEQYF
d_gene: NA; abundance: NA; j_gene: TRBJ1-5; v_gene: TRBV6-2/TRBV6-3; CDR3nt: TGTGCCAGCAGTTGGGCAGGGGATCAGCCCCAGCATTTT; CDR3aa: CASSWAGDQPQHF
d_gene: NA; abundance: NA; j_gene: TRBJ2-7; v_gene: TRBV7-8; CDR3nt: TGTGCCAGCAGCTTAGATCCTAGCAGAGGGTCCTACGAGCAGTACTTC; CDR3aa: CASSLDPSRGSYEQYF
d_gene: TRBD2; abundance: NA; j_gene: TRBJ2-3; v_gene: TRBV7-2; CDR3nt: TGTGCCAGCAGCTCACTAGCGGGAGGGCGAGGTACGCAGTATTTT; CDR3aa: CASSSLAGGRGTQYF
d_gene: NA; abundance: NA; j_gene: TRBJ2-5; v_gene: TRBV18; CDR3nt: TGTGCCAGCTCACCCATCGAACAGGTAGAGACCCAGTACTTC; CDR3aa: CASSPIEQVETQYF
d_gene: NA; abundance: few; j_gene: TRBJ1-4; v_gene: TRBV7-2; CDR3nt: TGTGCCAGCAGCTTAGTGGAAGGGGCGACTAATGAAAAACTGTTTTTT; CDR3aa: CASSLVEGATNEKLFF
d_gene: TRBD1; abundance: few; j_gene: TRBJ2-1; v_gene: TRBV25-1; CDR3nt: TGTGCCAGCAGTGAATCCCATCGACAGGGAAGTTCCTACAATGAGCAGTTCTTC; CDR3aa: CASSESHRQGSSYNEQFF
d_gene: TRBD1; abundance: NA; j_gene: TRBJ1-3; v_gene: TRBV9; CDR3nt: TGTGCCAGCAGCCCTACGACAGGGGGTGGAAACACCATATATTTT; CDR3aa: CASSPTTGGGNTIYF
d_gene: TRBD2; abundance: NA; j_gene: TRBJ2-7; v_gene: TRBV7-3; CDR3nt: TGTGCCAGCAGCTTAAATGGCGGCGGGAGCTACGAGCAGTACTTC; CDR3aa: CASSLNGGGSYEQYF